The rows below give T cell receptor beta chains drawn from one sample of a study of a mutant IDH1 vaccine in newly diagnosed glioma. These TCRs are of unknown antigen specificity. Data came from immunoSEQ multiplex PCR; TCRdb stores just in-frame clones and leaves some out. The data contain 53,000 or so clones, around 78% of them singletons. The sample here was PBMCs, taken from a glioma patient whose treatment included an IDH1 peptide vaccine. The receptors derive from a man over 45 with glioma. The conserved cysteine and the conserved F or W are not part of the CDR3 here. D genes are given only for firm matches.

>TRBD1|TRBV28
ASSPGQDYGYT
>-|TRBV30
AWASGGNTEAF
>-|TRBV5-6
ASRVAGIEQY
>TRBD1|TRBV5-6
ASSPGTGLREKLF
>-|TRBV7-2
ASSPGQSNYGYT
>-|TRBV6-1
ASSEDGNSLNSGANVLT
>TRBD1|TRBV7-9
ASSLVRQGGDYGYT
>-|TRBV7-2
ASSYPPGAQY
>-|TRBV19
ASENRDNQPQH
>-|TRBV6-5
ATQQGDYGYT
>TRBD1|TRBV5-1
ASRFGQERTEAF
>-|TRBV5-1
ASSLVVGGETQY
>-|TRBV30
AWTLPRTARAPDTQY
>-|TRBV19
ASSIGAGARNEQF
>-|TRBV15
ATSSDRMGEKLF
>-|TRBV5-5
ASSLYQNTEAF
>-|TRBV9
ASSAFGVQETQY
>-|TRBV7-6
ASSLGYGANTEAF
>-|TRBV29-1
SVDGWGGGNEQF
>-|TRBV2
ASTKPNQPQH
>-|TRBV28
ASVGGTILEAF
>-|TRBV29-1
SVEGPSRGGGYYGYT
>-|TRBV7-2
ASSLVPGVDGELF
>-|TRBV10-1
ASPSNQPQH
>-|TRBV5-6
ASSRRGQIYNEQF
>TRBD1|TRBV27
ASSPGTGWANTEAF
>-|TRBV5-4
ASSSQETQY
>-|TRBV30
AWSARGASDRTQY
>TRBD1|TRBV5-1
ASSPSTGWNSPLH
>-|TRBV9
ASSVEGGGFYNEQF
>-|TRBV5-1
ASSLARVLGGEQF
>TRBD2|TRBV4-1
ASSQVAGREDEQY
>-|TRBV2
ASRRDINQPQH
>TRBD1|TRBV29-1
SVEAAGGGNEQF